This T cell receptor beta chain was captured by sequencing in a study of T-cell reconstitution after alpha-beta-depleted transplantation in children. This clonotype was found many times. Using unique molecular identifiers, the investigators prepared the TCRbeta library. MiXCR, applied by TCRdb to the PCR reads, yields one record per CDR3 protein. Here the sample spans 90,000 to 130,000 distinct CDR3 sequences, over 9% being singletons. Trimming removed 8 bases from V and 0 bases from J, with 8 bases in between. The CDR3 runs to 14 residues. CDR1 and CDR2 from the germline V gene are MNHNS and SASEGT. This clonotype was sampled from a human donor who donated a stem cell graft to a child with acute lymphoblastic leukemia. V usage is TRBV6-1 and J usage is TRBJ1-6, with no clear D. The sequenced sample was PBMCs from the stem cell graft donor, obtained from the stem cell graft. CDR3 region: CASCLSSYNSPLHF. The DNA for the CDR3 is TGTGCCAGCTGCCTTAGCTCCTATAATTCACCCCTCCACTTT.